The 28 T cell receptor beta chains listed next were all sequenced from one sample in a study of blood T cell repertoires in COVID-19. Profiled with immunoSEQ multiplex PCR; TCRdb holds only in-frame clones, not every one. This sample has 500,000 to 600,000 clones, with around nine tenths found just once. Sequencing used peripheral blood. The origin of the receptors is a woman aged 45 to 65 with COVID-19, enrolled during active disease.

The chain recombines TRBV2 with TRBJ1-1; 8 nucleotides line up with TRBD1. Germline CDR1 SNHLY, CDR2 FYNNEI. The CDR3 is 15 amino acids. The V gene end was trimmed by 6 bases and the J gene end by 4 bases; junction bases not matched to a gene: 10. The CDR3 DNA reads TGTGCCAGCAGAAAGGCCGGGACAGGCTTCACTGAAGCTTTCTTT. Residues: CASRKAGTGFTEAFF.

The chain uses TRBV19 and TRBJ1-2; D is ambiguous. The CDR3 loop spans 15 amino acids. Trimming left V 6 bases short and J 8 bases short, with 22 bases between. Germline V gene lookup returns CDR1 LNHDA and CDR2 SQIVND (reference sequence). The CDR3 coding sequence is TGTGCCAGTAGCCAGCAAGCCTCGGCTTCCGGGGGCTACACCTTC. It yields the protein CASSQQASASGGYTF.

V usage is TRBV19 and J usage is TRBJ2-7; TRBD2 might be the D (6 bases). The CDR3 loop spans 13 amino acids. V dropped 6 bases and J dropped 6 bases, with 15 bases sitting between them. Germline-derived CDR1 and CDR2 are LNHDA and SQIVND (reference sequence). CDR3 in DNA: TGTGCCAGTAGCGCGTCCGGGGGTCGCGAGCAGTACTTC. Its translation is CASSASGGREQYF.

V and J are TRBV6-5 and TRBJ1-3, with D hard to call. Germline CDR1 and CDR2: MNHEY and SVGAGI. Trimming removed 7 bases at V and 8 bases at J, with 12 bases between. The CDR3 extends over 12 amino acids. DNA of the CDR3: TGTGCCAGCACACCCCGCGTCGACACCATATATTTT. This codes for CASTPRVDTIYF.

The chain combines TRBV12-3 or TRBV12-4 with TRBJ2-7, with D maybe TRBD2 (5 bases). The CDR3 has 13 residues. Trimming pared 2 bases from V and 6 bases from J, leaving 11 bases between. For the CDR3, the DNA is TGTGCCAGCAGTTTAAGGAAAGAGGGCGAGCAGTACTTC. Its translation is CASSLRKEGEQYF.

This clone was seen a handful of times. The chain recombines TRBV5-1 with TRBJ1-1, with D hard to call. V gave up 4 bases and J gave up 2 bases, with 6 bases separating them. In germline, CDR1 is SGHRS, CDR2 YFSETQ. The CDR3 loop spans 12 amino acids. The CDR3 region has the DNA TGCGCCAGCAGCGCCTATAACACTGAAGCTTTCTTT. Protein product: CASSAYNTEAFF.

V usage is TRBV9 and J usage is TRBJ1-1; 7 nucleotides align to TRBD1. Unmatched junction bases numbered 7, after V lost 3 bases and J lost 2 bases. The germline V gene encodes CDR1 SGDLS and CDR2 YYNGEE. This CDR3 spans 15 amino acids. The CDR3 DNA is TGTGCCAGCAGCGCCCAAGGACAGGTCAACACTGAAGCTTTCTTT. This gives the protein CASSAQGQVNTEAFF.

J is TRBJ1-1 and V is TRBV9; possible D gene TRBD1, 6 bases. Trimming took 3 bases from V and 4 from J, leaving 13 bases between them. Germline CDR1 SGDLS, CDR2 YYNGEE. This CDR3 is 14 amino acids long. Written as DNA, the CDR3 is TGTGCCAGCAGCGCCGTACAGGGATTCACTGAAGCTTTCTTT. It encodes CASSAVQGFTEAFF.

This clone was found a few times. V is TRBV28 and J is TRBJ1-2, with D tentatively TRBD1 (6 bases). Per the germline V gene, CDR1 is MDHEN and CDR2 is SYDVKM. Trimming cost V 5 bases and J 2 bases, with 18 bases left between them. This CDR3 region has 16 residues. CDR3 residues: CASSVQPGTGNYGYTF. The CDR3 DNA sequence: TGTGCCAGCAGTGTACAACCCGGCACAGGGAACTATGGCTACACCTTC.

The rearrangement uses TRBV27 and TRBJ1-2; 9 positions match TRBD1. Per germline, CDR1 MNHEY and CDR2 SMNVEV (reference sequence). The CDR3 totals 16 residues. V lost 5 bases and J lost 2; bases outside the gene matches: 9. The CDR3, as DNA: TGTGCCAGCAGTCCGGACAGGGGCCGTGCCAACTATGGCTACACCTTC. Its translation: CASSPDRGRANYGYTF.

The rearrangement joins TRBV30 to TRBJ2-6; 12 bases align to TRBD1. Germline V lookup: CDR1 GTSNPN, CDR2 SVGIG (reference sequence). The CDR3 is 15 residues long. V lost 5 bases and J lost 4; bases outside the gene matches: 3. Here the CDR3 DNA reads TGTGCCTGGGGGACAGGGGGCGCAGGGGCCAACGTCCTGACTTTC. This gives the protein CAWGTGGAGANVLTF.

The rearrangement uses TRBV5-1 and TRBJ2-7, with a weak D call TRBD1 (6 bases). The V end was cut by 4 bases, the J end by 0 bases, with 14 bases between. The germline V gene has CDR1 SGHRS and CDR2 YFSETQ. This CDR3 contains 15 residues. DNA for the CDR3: TGCGCCAGCAGCAACCAGGGGTCCTACTCCTACGAGCAGTACTTC. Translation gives CASSNQGSYSYEQYF.

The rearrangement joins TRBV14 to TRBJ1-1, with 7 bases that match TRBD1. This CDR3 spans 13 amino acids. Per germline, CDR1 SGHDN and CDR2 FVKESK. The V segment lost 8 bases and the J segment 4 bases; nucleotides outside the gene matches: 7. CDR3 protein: CASRRGPGTEAFF. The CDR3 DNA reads TGTGCCAGCCGGAGGGGGCCTGGCACTGAAGCTTTCTTT.

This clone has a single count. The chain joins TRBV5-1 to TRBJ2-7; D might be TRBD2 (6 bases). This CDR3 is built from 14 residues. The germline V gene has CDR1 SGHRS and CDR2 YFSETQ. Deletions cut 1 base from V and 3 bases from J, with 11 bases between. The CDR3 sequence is CASSLWREGYEQYF. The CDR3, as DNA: TGCGCCAGCAGCTTGTGGAGGGAAGGCTACGAGCAGTACTTC.

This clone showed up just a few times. This CDR3 reads CASSLFKRGGTYEQYF. The CDR3 region has the DNA TGTGCCAGCAGTTTATTTAAGAGAGGCGGAACCTACGAGCAGTACTTC. This chain joins TRBV27 and TRBJ2-7; D remains unclear. Trimming left V 1 base short and J 2 bases short, with 15 bases between. Germline CDR1 MNHEY, CDR2 SMNVEV (reference sequence). The CDR3 has 16 residues.

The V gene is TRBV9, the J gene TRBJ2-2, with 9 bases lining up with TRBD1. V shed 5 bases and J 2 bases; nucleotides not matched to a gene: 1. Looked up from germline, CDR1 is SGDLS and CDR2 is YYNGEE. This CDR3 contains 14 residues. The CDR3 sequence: CASRGQGNTGELFF. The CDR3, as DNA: TGTGCCAGCAGGGGACAGGGCAACACCGGGGAGCTGTTTTTT.

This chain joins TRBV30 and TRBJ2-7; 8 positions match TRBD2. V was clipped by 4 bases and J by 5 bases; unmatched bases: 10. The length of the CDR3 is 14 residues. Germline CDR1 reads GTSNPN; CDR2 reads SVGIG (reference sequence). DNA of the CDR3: TGTGCCTGGAACTACCGGGGGGGCCTCCACGAGCAGTACTTC. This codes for CAWNYRGGLHEQYF.

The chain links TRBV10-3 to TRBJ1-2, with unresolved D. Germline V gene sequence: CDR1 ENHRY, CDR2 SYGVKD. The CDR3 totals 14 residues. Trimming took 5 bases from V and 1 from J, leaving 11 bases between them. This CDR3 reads CAISPPGDNYGYTF. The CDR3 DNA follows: TGTGCCATCAGTCCGCCCGGGGATAACTATGGCTACACCTTC.

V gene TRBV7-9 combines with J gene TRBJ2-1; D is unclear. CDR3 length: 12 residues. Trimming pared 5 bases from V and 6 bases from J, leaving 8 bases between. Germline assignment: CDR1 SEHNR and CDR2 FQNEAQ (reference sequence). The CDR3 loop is CASSGRSNEQFF. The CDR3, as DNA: TGTGCCAGCAGCGGCCGGAGCAATGAGCAGTTCTTC.

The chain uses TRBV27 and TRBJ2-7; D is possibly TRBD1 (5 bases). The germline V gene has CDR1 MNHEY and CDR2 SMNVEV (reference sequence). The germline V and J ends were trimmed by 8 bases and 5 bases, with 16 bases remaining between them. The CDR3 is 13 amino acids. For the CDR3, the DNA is TGTGCCAGCCGAAGTAAGGGGTACAACGAGCAGTACTTC. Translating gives CASRSKGYNEQYF.

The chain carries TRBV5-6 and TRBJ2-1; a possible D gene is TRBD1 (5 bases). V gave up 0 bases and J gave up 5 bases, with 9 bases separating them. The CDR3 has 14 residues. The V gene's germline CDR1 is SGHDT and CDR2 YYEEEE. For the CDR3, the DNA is TGTGCCAGCAGCTTGGGACAGACAAACAATGAGCAGTTCTTC. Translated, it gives CASSLGQTNNEQFF. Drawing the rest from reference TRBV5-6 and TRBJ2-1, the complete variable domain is DAGVTQSPTHLIKTRGQQVTLRCSPKSGHDTVSWYQQALGQGPQFIFQYYEEEERQRGNFPDRFSGHQFPNYSSELNVNALLLGDSALYLCASSLGQTNNEQFFGPGTRLTVL.

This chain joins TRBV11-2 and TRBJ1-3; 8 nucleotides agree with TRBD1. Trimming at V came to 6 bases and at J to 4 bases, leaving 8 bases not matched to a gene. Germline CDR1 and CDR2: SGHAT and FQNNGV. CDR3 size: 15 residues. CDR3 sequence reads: CASRFDQGAGNTIYF. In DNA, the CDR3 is TGTGCCAGCAGATTCGATCAGGGGGCGGGAAACACCATATATTTT.

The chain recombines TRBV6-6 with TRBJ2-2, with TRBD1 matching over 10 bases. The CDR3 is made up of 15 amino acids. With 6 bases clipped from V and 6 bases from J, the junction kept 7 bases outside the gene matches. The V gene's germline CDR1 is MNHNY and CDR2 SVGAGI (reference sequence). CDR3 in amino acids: CASRSRQGASGELFF. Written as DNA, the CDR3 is TGTGCCAGCAGGTCGCGACAGGGGGCCTCCGGGGAGCTGTTTTTT.

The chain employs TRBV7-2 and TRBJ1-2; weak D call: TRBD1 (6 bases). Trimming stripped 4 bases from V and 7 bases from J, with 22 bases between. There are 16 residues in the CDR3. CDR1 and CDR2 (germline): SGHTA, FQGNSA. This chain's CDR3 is CASSSRGWGHKSGYTF. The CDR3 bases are TGTGCCAGCAGCTCGAGGGGGTGGGGGCATAAGAGTGGCTACACCTTC.

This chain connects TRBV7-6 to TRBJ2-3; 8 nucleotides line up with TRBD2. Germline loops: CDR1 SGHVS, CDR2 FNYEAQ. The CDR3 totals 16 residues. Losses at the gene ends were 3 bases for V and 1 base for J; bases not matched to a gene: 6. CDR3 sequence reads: CASSFPRGGRTDTQYF. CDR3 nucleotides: TGTGCCAGCAGCTTCCCGCGCGGGGGGCGCACAGATACGCAGTATTTT.

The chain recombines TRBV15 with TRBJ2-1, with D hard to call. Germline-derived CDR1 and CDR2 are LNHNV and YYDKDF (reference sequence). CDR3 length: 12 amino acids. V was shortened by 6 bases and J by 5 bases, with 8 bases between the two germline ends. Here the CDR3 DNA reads TGTGCCACCAGTAGCCTACACAATGAGCAGTTCTTC. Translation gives CATSSLHNEQFF. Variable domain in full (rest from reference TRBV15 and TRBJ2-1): DAMVIQNPRYQVTQFGKPVTLSCSQTLNHNVMYWYQQKSSQAPKLLFHYYDKDFNNEADTPDNFQSRRPNTSFCFLDIRSPGLGDTAMYLCATSSLHNEQFFGPGTRLTVL.

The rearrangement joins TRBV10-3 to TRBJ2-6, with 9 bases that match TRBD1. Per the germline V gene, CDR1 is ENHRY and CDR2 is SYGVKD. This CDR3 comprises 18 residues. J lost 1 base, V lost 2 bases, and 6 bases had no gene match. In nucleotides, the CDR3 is TGTGCCATCAGTGAGGGTAACAGGGGGCTTTCTGGGGCCAACGTCCTGACTTTC. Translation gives CAISEGNRGLSGANVLTF.

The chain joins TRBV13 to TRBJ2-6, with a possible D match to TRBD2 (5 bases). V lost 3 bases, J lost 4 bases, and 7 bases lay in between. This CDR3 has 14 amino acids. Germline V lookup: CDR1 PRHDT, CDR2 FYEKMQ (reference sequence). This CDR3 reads CASSLRRGANVLTF. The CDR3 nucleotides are TGTGCCAGCAGCTTGAGGAGGGGGGCCAACGTCCTGACTTTC.